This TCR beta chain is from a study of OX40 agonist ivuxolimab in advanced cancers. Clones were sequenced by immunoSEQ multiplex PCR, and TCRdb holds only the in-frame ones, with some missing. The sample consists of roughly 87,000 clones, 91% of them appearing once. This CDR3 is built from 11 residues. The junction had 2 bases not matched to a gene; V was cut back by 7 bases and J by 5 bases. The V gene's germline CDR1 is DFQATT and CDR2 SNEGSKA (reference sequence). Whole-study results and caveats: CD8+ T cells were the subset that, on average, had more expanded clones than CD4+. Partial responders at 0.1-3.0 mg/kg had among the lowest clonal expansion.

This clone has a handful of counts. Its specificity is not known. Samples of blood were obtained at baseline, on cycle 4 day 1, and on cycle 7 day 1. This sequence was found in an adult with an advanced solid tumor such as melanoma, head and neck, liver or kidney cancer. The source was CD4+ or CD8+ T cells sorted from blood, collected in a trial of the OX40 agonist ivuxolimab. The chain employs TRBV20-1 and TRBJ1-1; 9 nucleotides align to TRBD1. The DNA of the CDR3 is TGCAGTGGACAGGGGGGAACTGAAGCTTTCTTT. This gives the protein CSGQGGTEAFF.